This passage covers 30 T cell receptor beta chains from one sample sequenced in a study of blood T cell repertoires in COVID-19. Libraries were prepared by immunoSEQ multiplex PCR; TCRdb keeps only in-frame clonotypes and omits some of them. The table lists approximately 46,000 clones, around 86% of them singletons, with under 25% in the top ten. What was sequenced was peripheral blood. The receptor set was obtained from a woman of 80 years or more with COVID-19, enrolled during active disease.

The chain couples TRBV18 to TRBJ2-7; 10 nucleotides align to TRBD1. Germline CDR1 KGHSH, CDR2 LQKENI. The ends lost 6 bases at V and 7 bases at J; junction bases unmatched: 3. The CDR3 contains 12 residues. The CDR3 region is CASSLGQGEQYF. CDR3 nucleotides: TGTGCCAGCTCCCTGGGACAGGGGGAGCAGTACTTC.

The CDR3 DNA reads as TGTGCCAGCAGCCAAGATTACAGACCGAACTATGGCTACACCTTC. This sequence encodes CASSQDYRPNYGYTF. V is TRBV3-1 (or the pseudogene TRBV3-2) and J is TRBJ1-2; D uncertain. The CDR3 covers 15 residues. CDR1 and CDR2 from the germline V gene are LGHDT and YNNKEL (reference sequence). V was cut by 0 bases and J by 2 bases, with 10 bases left in between.

Comment on this clone: Its ends do not fully match the called genes, so a read error is possible. The V call is TRBV3-1 (or the pseudogene TRBV3-2), the J call TRBJ1-2; TRBD1 matches at 11 bases. Germline V gene sequence: CDR1 LGHDT, CDR2 YNNKEL (reference sequence). This CDR3 has 15 residues. The CDR3 DNA follows: TGTGCCAGCAGCCAAGTATGGACAGGGGGCGGTGGCAACACCTTC. Protein product: CASSQVWTGGGGNTF.

The J gene is TRBJ1-2, the V gene TRBV11-2; D remains unclear. V lost 3 bases and J lost 1, with 6 bases in between. The CDR3 has 13 residues. Germline V gene sequence: CDR1 SGHAT, CDR2 FQNNGV. The CDR3 bases are TGTGCCAGCAGCTTTCAGGATAACTATGGCTACACCTTC. Translation gives CASSFQDNYGYTF. Together with reference TRBV11-2 and TRBJ1-2, the CDR3 gives the full variable domain: EAGVAQSPRYKIIEKRQSVAFWCNPISGHATLYWYQQILGQGPKLLIQFQNNGVVDDSQLPKDRFSAERLKGVDSTLKIQPAKLEDSAVYLCASSFQDNYGYTFGSGTRLTVV.

For the CDR3, the DNA is TGTGCCATCAGTGAAATTACAGGGTCGACAGATACGCAGTATTTT. This sequence encodes CAISEITGSTDTQYF. The V and J genes are TRBV10-3 and TRBJ2-3; D is possibly TRBD1 (6 bases). Per germline, CDR1 ENHRY and CDR2 SYGVKD. V shed 3 bases and J shed 3 bases, with 13 bases lying between them. The CDR3 sequence is 15 residues long.

The chain links TRBV14 to TRBJ1-3, with D hard to call. This CDR3 is built from 17 residues. The V gene lost 0 bases and the J gene lost 0 bases, with 12 bases spanning the gap. Germline assignment: CDR1 SGHDN and CDR2 FVKESK. CDR3 protein: CASSQDGSGNSGNTIYF. In nucleotides, the CDR3 is TGTGCCAGCAGCCAAGATGGTTCGGGAAACTCTGGAAACACCATATATTTT.

This clone is a singleton in its sample. The V and J genes are TRBV11-2 and TRBJ2-3; no reliable D call. The germline CDR1 and CDR2 sequences are SGHAT and FQNNGV. The CDR3 contains 15 residues. V was clipped by 5 bases and J by 0 bases, with 12 bases between them. The chain's CDR3 is CASSPQRSSTDTQYF. CDR3 in DNA: TGTGCCAGCAGCCCCCAGCGATCTAGCACAGATACGCAGTATTTT. The whole variable domain, filled in from reference TRBV11-2 and TRBJ2-3, reads EAGVAQSPRYKIIEKRQSVAFWCNPISGHATLYWYQQILGQGPKLLIQFQNNGVVDDSQLPKDRFSAERLKGVDSTLKIQPAKLEDSAVYLCASSPQRSSTDTQYFGPGTRLTVL.

A few counts support this clone. J is TRBJ2-3 and V is TRBV24-1; D uncertain. The CDR3 is 12 residues long. The V gene lost 3 bases and the J gene lost 3 bases, with 3 bases spanning the gap. CDR1 is KGHDR and CDR2 is SFDVKD in the germline V gene. The CDR3 here is CATSDATDTQYF. In DNA, the CDR3 is TGTGCCACCAGTGATGCGACAGATACGCAGTATTTT.

This chain connects TRBV18 to TRBJ2-7, with D maybe TRBD2 (5 bases). Germline-derived CDR1 and CDR2 are KGHSH and LQKENI. The CDR3 runs 14 residues. V lost 1 base and J 5 bases, leaving 12 bases between the germline ends. The CDR3 here is CASSPRAEGHEQYF. CDR3 coding DNA: TGTGCCAGCTCACCACGTGCCGAGGGCCACGAGCAGTACTTC.

The rearrangement uses TRBV21-1 and TRBJ2-5; the table gives TRBD2 as D, unverified against the DNA. TRBV21-1 is noted as a pseudogene. This CDR3 has 17 residues. The CDR3 DNA reads as TGTGCCAGCAGCAAAGGGGGACTAGCGGTCCTCCAAGAGACCCAGTACTTC. It translates to CASSKGGLAVLQETQYF.

The chain links TRBV6-5 to TRBJ2-3, with D tentatively TRBD1 (6 bases). Germline loops: CDR1 MNHEY, CDR2 SVGAGI. Trimming pared 6 bases from V and 4 bases from J, leaving 11 bases between. The length of the CDR3 is 13 residues. CDR3 DNA: TGTGCCAGCAGAATCCAGGGGCCAGATACGCAGTATTTT. As protein: CASRIQGPDTQYF.

The chain has TRBV4-1 and TRBJ1-4, with D possibly matching TRBD1 (5 bases). Germline CDR1 MGHRA, CDR2 YSYEKL. Trimming left V 5 bases short and J 7 bases short, with 17 bases between. The CDR3 sequence is 15 residues long. In nucleotides, the CDR3 is TGCGCCAGCAGCAAAGGGGCAGGGACTTCTGAAAAACTGTTTTTT. This translates into CASSKGAGTSEKLFF.

The rearrangement joins TRBV6-5 to TRBJ1-2; 7 nucleotides align to TRBD1. The trim removed 2 bases at V and 4 bases at J, leaving 4 bases unmatched. CDR3 length equals 14 residues. CDR1 MNHEY and CDR2 SVGAGI come from the germline V gene. As DNA, the CDR3 is TGTGCCAGCAGTTACGACAGGGCCCCCTATGGCTACACCTTC. Translated, it gives CASSYDRAPYGYTF.

The chain uses TRBV30 and TRBJ1-2; 8 bases map to TRBD1. Germline assignment: CDR1 GTSNPN and CDR2 SVGIG (reference sequence). CDR3 length equals 11 residues. In nucleotides, the CDR3 is TGTGCTTCGACAGGGGCCTATGGCTACACCTTC. This translates into CASTGAYGYTF. The full variable domain, in which reference TRBV30 and TRBJ1-2 provide the parts outside the CDR3, is SQTIHQWPATLVQPVGSPLSLECTVEGTSNPNLYWYRQAAGRGLQLLFYSVGIGQISSEVPQNLSASRPQDRQFILSSKKLLLSDSGFYLCASTGAYGYTFGSGTRLTVV.

The rearrangement joins TRBV9 to TRBJ2-1, with 7 bases aligning to TRBD1. The CDR3 spans 15 residues. Trimming removed 3 bases from V and 3 bases from J; junction bases left unmatched: 6. Per the germline V gene, CDR1 is SGDLS and CDR2 is YYNGEE. CDR3 DNA: TGTGCCAGCAGCGAGACAGGGAGAGGCTACAATGAGCAGTTCTTC. It codes for CASSETGRGYNEQFF.

V is TRBV7-2 and J is TRBJ2-3, with TRBD2 as a possible D gene (6 bases). The V end was cut by 6 bases, the J end by 6 bases, with 19 bases between. CDR3 length equals 15 residues. Per the germline V gene, CDR1 is SGHTA and CDR2 is FQGNSA. This CDR3 is CASRRARGQLDTQYF. Written as DNA, the CDR3 is TGTGCCAGCAGGAGGGCGCGGGGTCAATTGGATACGCAGTATTTT.

The CDR3: CASSFSGTGGWETQYF. The DNA of the CDR3 is TGTGCCAGCAGTTTTTCCGGGACAGGGGGCTGGGAGACCCAGTACTTC. This chain uses TRBV27 with TRBJ2-5; TRBD1 matches at 12 bases. V shed 3 bases, J shed 5 bases, and the junction held 7 bases outside the gene matches. Germline V gene lookup returns CDR1 MNHEY and CDR2 SMNVEV (reference sequence). The CDR3 consists of 16 residues.

This clone was seen only a few times. The CDR3 nucleotides are TGTGCCTGGAGTAGGGCGGGAGTAGGAGAGACCCAGTACTTC. Protein: CAWSRAGVGETQYF. The V call is TRBV30, the J call TRBJ2-5; 7 nucleotides line up with TRBD2. The CDR3 is 14 residues long. CDR1 and CDR2 (germline): GTSNPN, SVGIG (reference sequence). V shed 2 bases and J 4 bases; nucleotides not matched to a gene: 7.

The CDR3: CASSRTGNTGELFF. The CDR3 bases are TGCGCCAGCAGCCGGACAGGTAACACCGGGGAGCTGTTTTTT. The chain links TRBV5-1 to TRBJ2-2, with 7 bases that match TRBD1. Trimming removed 4 bases from V and 2 bases from J; junction bases left unmatched: 2. The CDR3 spans 14 residues. Germline-derived CDR1 and CDR2 are SGHRS and YFSETQ.

The J gene is TRBJ2-7, the V gene TRBV11-2, with D unresolved. In germline, CDR1 is SGHAT, CDR2 FQNNGV. This CDR3 has 11 residues. The germline V and J ends were trimmed by 3 bases and 7 bases, with 7 bases remaining between them. Written as DNA, the CDR3 is TGTGCCAGCAGCTTCCTAGTAGAGCAGTACTTC. This codes for CASSFLVEQYF.

The chain links TRBV11-1 to TRBJ2-1, with 10 bases that match TRBD2. From germline, CDR1 is SGHAT and CDR2 FQDESV (reference sequence). After removal of 1 base from V and 7 bases from J, the junction contained 4 bases not matched to a gene. The length of the CDR3 is 15 residues. The chain's CDR3 is CASSLGTSGGNEQFF. The CDR3 nucleotides are TGTGCCAGCAGCTTAGGGACTAGCGGTGGGAATGAGCAGTTCTTC. Full variable domain (outside the CDR3, taken from reference TRBV11-1 and TRBJ2-1): EAEVAQSPRYKITEKSQAVAFWCDPISGHATLYWYRQILGQGPELLVQFQDESVVDDSQLPKDRFSAERLKGVDSTLKIQPAELGDSAMYLCASSLGTSGGNEQFFGPGTRLTVL.

The CDR3 sequence: CAWTGGPWETQYF. CDR3 sequence (DNA): TGTGCCTGGACGGGAGGGCCGTGGGAGACCCAGTACTTC. The chain carries TRBV30 and TRBJ2-5, with 8 positions matching TRBD2. The CDR3 contains 13 residues. V gave up 4 bases and J gave up 5 bases; unmatched junction bases: 6. Per the germline V gene, CDR1 is GTSNPN and CDR2 is SVGIG (reference sequence).

The chain employs TRBV5-1 and TRBJ1-3; D call uncertain. The CDR3 extends over 16 amino acids. Germline CDR1 is SGHRS and CDR2 is YFSETQ. V lost 0 bases, J lost 3 bases, and 13 bases lay in between. The CDR3 protein is CASSLALRRDGNTIYF. The CDR3 DNA reads TGCGCCAGCAGCTTGGCCTTACGGAGGGATGGAAACACCATATATTTT.

This rearrangement joins TRBV30 to TRBJ2-4, with 8 nucleotides matching TRBD2. This CDR3 comprises 13 residues. Trimming removed 4 bases from V and 4 bases from J; junction bases left unmatched: 3. Germline-derived CDR1 and CDR2 are GTSNPN and SVGIG (reference sequence). The DNA of the CDR3 is TGTGCCTGGAAGTCGGGGGGGAAAAACATTCAGTACTTC. Its translation: CAWKSGGKNIQYF.

The CDR3 DNA sequence: TGTGCCAGCAGCCCCGGGACTAGCGGGGGACAAAACATTCAGTACTTC. This encodes CASSPGTSGGQNIQYF. The chain employs TRBV7-2 and TRBJ2-4; 14 bases fit TRBD2. Losses at the gene ends were 5 bases for V and 5 bases for J; bases not matched to a gene: 5. CDR1 is SGHTA and CDR2 is FQGNSA in the germline V gene. CDR3 length: 16 residues.

J is TRBJ2-3 and V is TRBV5-4, with D possibly matching TRBD2 (6 bases). Trimming removed 4 bases from V and 4 bases from J, with 19 bases in between. This CDR3 is built from 16 residues. Looked up from germline, CDR1 is SGHNT and CDR2 is YYREEE (reference sequence). The CDR3 loop reads CASSLPGTQHADTQYF. CDR3 coding DNA: TGTGCCAGCAGCCTTCCCGGGACTCAGCACGCAGATACGCAGTATTTT.

The chain employs TRBV11-2 and TRBJ2-3; D call uncertain. The CDR3 contains 17 residues. Germline values: CDR1 SGHAT, CDR2 FQNNGV. V lost 5 bases, J lost 0 bases, and 18 bases lay in between. CDR3 bases: TGTGCCAGCAGCCCATTATTTCGCGGCCCTAGCACAGATACGCAGTATTTT. This gives the protein CASSPLFRGPSTDTQYF. Combining the CDR3 with reference TRBV11-2 and TRBJ2-3 gives the whole variable domain EAGVAQSPRYKIIEKRQSVAFWCNPISGHATLYWYQQILGQGPKLLIQFQNNGVVDDSQLPKDRFSAERLKGVDSTLKIQPAKLEDSAVYLCASSPLFRGPSTDTQYFGPGTRLTVL.

This sequence joins TRBV9 and TRBJ1-1; D may be TRBD1 (6 bases). This CDR3 contains 15 residues. Germline lookup yields CDR1 SGDLS and CDR2 YYNGEE. V lost 4 bases and J 1 base, leaving 14 bases between the germline ends. The CDR3: CASSSSRGSNTEAFF. The CDR3 DNA is TGTGCCAGCAGCTCCAGTAGGGGGTCGAACACTGAAGCTTTCTTT.

The genes are TRBV7-9 and TRBJ2-7, with 8 nucleotides matching TRBD1. The V and J ends lost 6 bases and 3 bases, in that order; junction bases with no gene match: 4. The CDR3 runs to 13 residues. CDR1 and CDR2 from the germline V gene are SEHNR and FQNEAQ (reference sequence). CDR3 amino acids: CASSLTGDYEQYF. The CDR3 DNA follows: TGTGCCAGCAGTTTGACAGGGGACTACGAGCAGTACTTC.

The V gene is TRBV18, the J gene TRBJ1-1, with 7 bases lining up with TRBD1. With 3 bases clipped from V and 2 bases from J, the junction kept 12 bases outside the gene matches. The CDR3 is 17 amino acids. The germline gives CDR1 KGHSH, CDR2 LQKENI. CDR3 DNA sequence: TGTGCCAGCTCACCGAGACAGGGATCACCACAAAACACTGAAGCTTTCTTT. Translation gives CASSPRQGSPQNTEAFF. The full variable domain, rest sourced from reference TRBV18 and TRBJ1-1, is NAGVMQNPRHLVRRRGQEARLRCSPMKGHSHVYWYRQLPEEGLKFMVYLQKENIIDESGMPKERFSAEFPKEGPSILRIQQVVRGDSAAYFCASSPRQGSPQNTEAFFGQGTRLTVV.